This entry describes one T cell receptor (beta chain). Its antigen remains unidentified. The CDR3 consists of 15 residues. The V gene end was trimmed by 5 bases and the J gene end by 2 bases; junction bases not matched to a gene: 8. Germline assignment: CDR1 SEHNR and CDR2 FQNEAQ (reference sequence). The data stem from a study of T cell repertoires in cytomegalovirus infection. Background on the study: Alongside well-studied HLA-B-restricted CMV epitopes, recently identified HLA-C-restricted CMV epitopes were also used. General study results and limits: HLA-C-restricted, CMV-specific TCR beta clonotypes were dominant ex vivo. Accumulated public TCR beta family frequency recognized individuals carrying CMV together with the relevant HLA.

Using its own MiXCR run on the reads, TCRdb lists one record per CDR3 protein. The sample holds hundreds of thousands of distinct CDR3 sequences; approximately 30% are singletons and the top ten take about an eighth. The chain employs TRBV7-9 and TRBJ1-2, with TRBD1 matching over 7 bases. The source is a human donor in good health (CMV status not recorded). Some clones in this sample may be carry-over from other donors' samples. Sample: cultured CD8+ T cells from PBMCs, taken from culture after CMV antigen stimulation. In nucleotides, the CDR3 is TGTGCCAGCAGCGGAACAGGGGAGAGAAACTATGGCTACACCTTC. Protein: CASSGTGERNYGYTF.